This is a list of T cell receptor beta chains from one sample in a study of T-cell memory formation after mild COVID-19. One entry per CDR3 protein results from TCRdb running MiXCR on the 5' RACE reads. The table includes around 34,000 distinct CDR3 sequences, 7% to 9.5% detected once. Sequenced material: PBMCs or a T cell subset sorted from them (not recorded which). The receptors were sampled from a man younger than 35 who had mild COVID-19 (a few samples of this study predate the infection). Cell type and time point are not known. Both conserved end residues are part of each CDR3. The D gene is left open where the match is weak. Rows give clone size only sometimes, using once, few, many, or a class for an expanded clone.

abundance	j_gene	v_gene	d_gene	CDR3aa	CDR3nt
few	TRBJ2-2	TRBV12-3/TRBV12-4	.	CASSQSTGTGELFF	TGTGCCAGCAGTCAATCTACAGGGACCGGGGAGCTGTTTTTT
many	TRBJ2-3	TRBV4-1	.	CASSQVSEGTDTQYF	TGCGCCAGCAGCCAAGTTAGCGAGGGCACAGATACGCAGTATTTT
many	TRBJ1-5	TRBV20-1	.	CSAPRGAGNQPQHF	TGCAGTGCTCCTCGGGGCGCGGGCAATCAGCCCCAGCATTTT
.	TRBJ1-5	TRBV7-2	.	CASSPWAGVNQPQHF	TGTGCCAGCAGCCCCTGGGCGGGGGTTAATCAGCCCCAGCATTTT
few	TRBJ1-2	TRBV19	.	CASSLPPSIPANYGYTF	TGTGCCAGTAGTTTACCCCCCTCCATCCCAGCTAACTATGGCTACACCTTC
many	TRBJ2-7	TRBV10-3	.	CAISVRYREGEQYF	TGTGCCATCAGTGTCCGGTACAGGGAGGGCGAGCAGTACTTC
many	TRBJ1-2	TRBV4-1	.	CASSQDRIGGYTF	TGCGCCAGCAGCCAAGATAGAATTGGAGGCTACACCTTC
many	TRBJ2-5	TRBV4-3	.	CASSRRGRGARETQYF	TGCGCCAGCAGCCGACGTGGACGGGGGGCCCGGGAGACCCAGTACTTC
many	TRBJ2-6	TRBV5-5	.	CASSLRLSYSGANVLTF	TGTGCCAGCAGCTTAAGGCTGTCGTATTCTGGGGCCAACGTCCTGACTTTC
many	TRBJ2-3	TRBV6-2/TRBV6-3	TRBD2	CASSYPPGAGGADTQYF	TGTGCCAGCAGTTACCCCCCCGGAGCGGGGGGAGCAGATACGCAGTATTTT
few	TRBJ2-5	TRBV7-8	.	CASSLGGLPQETQYF	TGTGCCAGCAGCTTAGGCGGGCTTCCGCAAGAGACCCAGTACTTC
many	TRBJ2-7	TRBV5-5	.	CASSSSDWRYEQYF	TGTGCCAGCAGCTCATCCGACTGGAGATACGAGCAGTACTTC
many	TRBJ2-2	TRBV6-6	TRBD1	CAGRQGPDTGELFF	TGTGCCGGTCGACAGGGGCCGGACACCGGGGAGCTGTTTTTT
.	TRBJ2-3	TRBV19	.	CASSMDNTDTQYF	TGTGCCAGTAGTATGGACAACACAGATACGCAGTATTTT
few	TRBJ2-5	TRBV20-1	TRBD2	CSRGGRGETQYF	TGCAGTCGGGGGGGCCGAGGAGAGACCCAGTACTTC
many	TRBJ2-5	TRBV5-1	TRBD2	CASSSGTSGGAQETQYF	TGCGCCAGCAGCTCGGGGACTAGCGGGGGGGCCCAAGAGACCCAGTACTTC
many	TRBJ1-6	TRBV6-5	TRBD1	CASSPTGYSPLHF	TGTGCCAGCAGTCCGACAGGGTATTCACCCCTCCACTTT
many	TRBJ1-3	TRBV4-1	.	CASSQGPSGNTIYF	TGCGCCAGCAGCCAAGGCCCTTCTGGAAACACCATATATTTT
many	TRBJ2-3	TRBV12-3/TRBV12-4	TRBD2	CASSLSGGALDTQYF	TGTGCCAGCAGCCTAAGCGGGGGAGCCTTAGATACGCAGTATTTT
many	TRBJ2-7	TRBV7-2	.	CASSRQTGPYEQYF	TGTGCCAGCAGCCGGCAGACAGGACCCTACGAGCAGTACTTC
.	TRBJ2-6	TRBV19	TRBD1	CASSPGTGKISGANVLTF	TGTGCCAGTTCTCCCGGGACAGGGAAAATCTCTGGGGCCAACGTCCTGACTTTC
.	TRBJ2-6	TRBV12-3/TRBV12-4	.	CASRDRPGANVLTF	TGTGCCAGCAGAGACAGGCCTGGGGCCAACGTCCTGACTTTC
many	TRBJ2-3	TRBV4-3	.	CASSQVIGTTDTQYF	TGCGCCAGCAGCCAAGTCATCGGCACGACGGATACGCAGTATTTT
many	TRBJ2-1	TRBV19	.	CASSTGPGYDNEQFF	TGTGCCAGTAGTACTGGACCGGGTTACGACAATGAGCAGTTCTTC
many	TRBJ2-2	TRBV4-1	TRBD1	CASSHSPRGTGGRGTGELFF	TGCGCCAGCAGCCACAGTCCCCGAGGCACAGGGGGGCGCGGCACCGGGGAGCTGTTTTTT
many	TRBJ1-1	TRBV4-2	.	CASSQDSRARAFF	TGTGCCAGCAGCCAAGACAGTAGGGCGCGAGCTTTCTTT
many	TRBJ2-1	TRBV5-1	.	CASSSLTTSNNEQFF	TGCGCCAGCAGCTCACTCACCACTAGCAACAATGAGCAGTTCTTC
many	TRBJ1-2	TRBV7-9	.	CASSLRGAHGYTF	TGTGCCAGCAGCTTACGGGGGGCGCATGGCTACACCTTC
many	TRBJ2-1	TRBV7-2	TRBD2	CASSAGRVESYNEQFF	TGTGCCAGCAGCGCCGGGAGGGTCGAATCCTACAATGAGCAGTTCTTC
many	TRBJ2-3	TRBV5-1	TRBD2	CASSLSLAGGSTDTQYF	TGCGCCAGCAGCCTATCACTAGCGGGGGGGAGCACAGATACGCAGTATTTT
.	TRBJ2-3	TRBV25-1	.	CASSDPGTAGSDTQYF	TGTGCCAGCAGTGACCCCGGGACAGCGGGGTCGGATACGCAGTATTTT
many	TRBJ1-2	TRBV3-1	.	CASSQGNGGYTF	TGTGCCAGCAGCCAGGGGAATGGCGGCTACACCTTC
many	TRBJ1-1	TRBV15	.	CATSRLATAGDTEAFF	TGTGCCACCAGCAGACTGGCTACCGCAGGGGACACTGAAGCTTTCTTT
many	TRBJ2-5	TRBV7-2	.	CASSSVSGTWSQETQYF	TGTGCCAGCAGCTCCGTTTCCGGGACCTGGTCTCAAGAGACCCAGTACTTC
.	TRBJ2-3	TRBV6-2/TRBV6-3	TRBD2	CASSPTSGDGTDTQYF	TGTGCCAGCAGCCCGACTAGCGGGGATGGGACAGATACGCAGTATTTT
many	TRBJ2-7	TRBV11-2	TRBD1	CASRPVDRAYYEQYF	TGTGCCAGCAGACCCGTCGACAGGGCCTACTACGAGCAGTACTTC
many	TRBJ2-3	TRBV3-1	TRBD2	CASSQGETSGLSTDTQYF	TGTGCCAGCAGCCAAGGGGAGACTAGCGGATTGAGCACAGATACGCAGTATTTT
many	TRBJ2-3	TRBV20-1	.	CSARARGGETDTQYF	TGCAGTGCTAGAGCTCGGGGCGGGGAAACAGATACGCAGTATTTT
many	TRBJ2-1	TRBV7-2	TRBD2	CASSLDGLAGGSEQFF	TGTGCCAGCAGCTTAGATGGACTAGCGGGGGGCAGTGAGCAGTTCTTC
many	TRBJ2-2	TRBV12-3/TRBV12-4	TRBD2	CASSRGGLNTGELFF	TGTGCCAGCAGTCGCGGGGGGCTTAACACCGGGGAGCTGTTTTTT
many	TRBJ2-1	TRBV19	TRBD2	CASSGTSGDYNEQFF	TGTGCCAGTAGTGGGACTAGCGGGGATTACAATGAGCAGTTCTTC
.	TRBJ2-1	TRBV24-1	.	CATRDSSYNEQFF	TGTGCCACCAGGGACAGTTCCTACAATGAGCAGTTCTTC
many	TRBJ1-1	TRBV15	TRBD1	CATSRGGTGNTEAFF	TGTGCCACCAGTCGGGGGGGGACAGGGAACACTGAAGCTTTCTTT
.	TRBJ2-3	TRBV10-1	.	CASSRTNTDTQYF	TGCGCCAGCAGTCGGACTAACACAGATACGCAGTATTTT
.	TRBJ1-2	TRBV9	.	CASSDNYGYTF	TGTGCCAGCAGCGATAACTATGGCTACACCTTC
.	TRBJ1-6	TRBV25-1	TRBD1	CASSEYRQGDNSPLHF	TGTGCCAGCAGTGAATATCGCCAGGGGGATAATTCACCCCTCCACTTT
many	TRBJ1-6	TRBV29-1	TRBD1	CSVRDRGNSPLHF	TGCAGCGTTAGGGACAGGGGTAATTCACCCCTCCACTTT
many	TRBJ1-3	TRBV7-6	.	CASSPVSVSSGNTIYF	TGTGCCAGCAGCCCCGTTTCAGTGTCCTCTGGAAACACCATATATTTT
many	TRBJ2-2	TRBV4-2	.	CASSQDSAGAPTGELFF	TGTGCCAGCAGCCAAGATTCAGCGGGTGCCCCCACCGGGGAGCTGTTTTTT
many	TRBJ1-2	TRBV19	.	CASSIAFTRSNYGYTF	TGTGCCAGTAGTATAGCCTTCACACGATCTAACTATGGCTACACCTTC
many	TRBJ2-7	TRBV7-9	.	CASSLGDGYSF	TGTGCCAGCAGCTTAGGGGACGGCTATTCTTTC
many	TRBJ1-5	TRBV6-1	TRBD1	CASSEEETGGQPQHF	TGTGCCAGCAGTGAAGAGGAGACAGGGGGCCAGCCCCAGCATTTT
few	TRBJ2-1	TRBV4-3	.	CASSQEVWFPDEQFF	TGCGCCAGCAGCCAAGAGGTATGGTTCCCCGATGAGCAGTTCTTC
many	TRBJ1-4	TRBV7-8	.	CASRSSPDKGEKLFF	TGTGCCAGCAGGTCGTCTCCTGATAAGGGGGAAAAACTGTTTTTT